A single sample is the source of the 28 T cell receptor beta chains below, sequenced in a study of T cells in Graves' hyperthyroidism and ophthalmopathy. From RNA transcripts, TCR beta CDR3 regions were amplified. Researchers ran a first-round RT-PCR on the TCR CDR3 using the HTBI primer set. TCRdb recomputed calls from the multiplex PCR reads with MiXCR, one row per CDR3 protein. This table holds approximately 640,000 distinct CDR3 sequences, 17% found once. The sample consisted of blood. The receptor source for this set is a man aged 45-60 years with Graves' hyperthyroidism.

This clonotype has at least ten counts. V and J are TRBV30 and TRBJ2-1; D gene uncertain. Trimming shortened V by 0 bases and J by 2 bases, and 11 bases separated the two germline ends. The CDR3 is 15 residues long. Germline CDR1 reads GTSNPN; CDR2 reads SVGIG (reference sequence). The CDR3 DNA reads TGTGCCTGGAGTGTACGGGCAGGCGCCTACAATGAGCAGTTCTTC. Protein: CAWSVRAGAYNEQFF.

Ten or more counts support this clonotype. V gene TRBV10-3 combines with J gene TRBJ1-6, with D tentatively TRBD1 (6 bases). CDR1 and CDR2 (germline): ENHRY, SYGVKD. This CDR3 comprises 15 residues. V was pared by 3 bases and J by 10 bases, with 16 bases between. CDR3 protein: CAISDRGTGESPLHF. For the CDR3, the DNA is TGTGCCATCAGTGACAGGGGTACAGGAGAGTCACCCCTCCACTTT.

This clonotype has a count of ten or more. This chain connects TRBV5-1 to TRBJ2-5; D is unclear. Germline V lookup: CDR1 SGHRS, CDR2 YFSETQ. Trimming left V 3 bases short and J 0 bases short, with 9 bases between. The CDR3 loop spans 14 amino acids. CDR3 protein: CASSSTSYQETQYF. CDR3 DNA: TGCGCCAGCAGCTCTACATCGTACCAAGAGACCCAGTACTTC. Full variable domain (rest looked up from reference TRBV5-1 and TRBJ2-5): KAGVTQTPRYLIKTRGQQVTLSCSPISGHRSVSWYQQTPGQGLQFLFEYFSETQRNKGNFPGRFSGRQFSNSRSEMNVSTLELGDSALYLCASSSTSYQETQYFGPGTRLLVL.

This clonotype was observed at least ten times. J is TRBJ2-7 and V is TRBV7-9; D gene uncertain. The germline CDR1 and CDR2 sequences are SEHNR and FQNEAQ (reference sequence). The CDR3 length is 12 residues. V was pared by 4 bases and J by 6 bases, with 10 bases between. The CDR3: CASSSDLFEQYF. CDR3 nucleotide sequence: TGTGCCAGCAGCTCGGACCTGTTCGAGCAGTACTTC.

The DNA of the CDR3 is TGTGCCAGCAGCCAAGATCACAGGGAACGTCAGCCCCAGCATTTT. Its protein product is CASSQDHRERQPQHF. The chain joins TRBV3-1 to TRBJ1-5; possible D gene TRBD1, 6 bases. Germline V gene data show CDR1 as LGHDT and CDR2 as YNNKEL (reference sequence). The CDR3 covers 15 residues. V lost 0 bases, J lost 6 bases, and 12 bases lay in between.

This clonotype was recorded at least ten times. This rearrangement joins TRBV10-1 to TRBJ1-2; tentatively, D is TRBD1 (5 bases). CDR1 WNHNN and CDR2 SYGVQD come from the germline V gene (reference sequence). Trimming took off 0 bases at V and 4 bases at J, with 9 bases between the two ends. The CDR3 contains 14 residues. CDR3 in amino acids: CASSESQGGYGYTF. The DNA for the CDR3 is TGCGCCAGCAGTGAGTCTCAGGGTGGCTATGGCTACACCTTC.

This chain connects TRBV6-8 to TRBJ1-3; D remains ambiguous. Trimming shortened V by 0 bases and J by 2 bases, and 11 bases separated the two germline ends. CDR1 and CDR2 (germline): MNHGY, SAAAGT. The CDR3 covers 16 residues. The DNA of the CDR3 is TGTGCCAGCAGTTACTCCGAGGCGGGGACTGGAAACACCATATATTTT. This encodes CASSYSEAGTGNTIYF.

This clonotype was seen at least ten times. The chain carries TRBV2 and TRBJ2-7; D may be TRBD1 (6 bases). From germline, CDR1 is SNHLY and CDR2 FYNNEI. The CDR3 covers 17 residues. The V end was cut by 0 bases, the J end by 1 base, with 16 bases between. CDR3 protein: CASSEALGQGRSYEQYF. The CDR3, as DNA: TGTGCCAGCAGTGAAGCTTTGGGGCAGGGGCGTTCCTACGAGCAGTACTTC.

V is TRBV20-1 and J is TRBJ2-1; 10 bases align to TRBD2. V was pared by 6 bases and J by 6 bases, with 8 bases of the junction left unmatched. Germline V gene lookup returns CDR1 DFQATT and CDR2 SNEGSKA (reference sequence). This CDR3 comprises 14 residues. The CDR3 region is CSAPLTSGFNEQFF. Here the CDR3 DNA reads TGCAGTGCCCCCTTGACTAGCGGGTTCAATGAGCAGTTCTTC.

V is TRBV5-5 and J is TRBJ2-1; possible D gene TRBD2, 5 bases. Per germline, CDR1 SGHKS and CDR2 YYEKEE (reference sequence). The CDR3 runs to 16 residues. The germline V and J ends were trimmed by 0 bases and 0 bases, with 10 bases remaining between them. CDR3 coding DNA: TGTGCCAGCAGCTTGGTAGGGAGAGGCTCCTACAATGAGCAGTTCTTC. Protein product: CASSLVGRGSYNEQFF. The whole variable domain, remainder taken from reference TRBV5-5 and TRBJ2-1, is DAGVTQSPTHLIKTRGQQVTLRCSPISGHKSVSWYQQVLGQGPQFIFQYYEKEERGRGNFPDRFSARQFPNYSSELNVNALLLGDSALYLCASSLVGRGSYNEQFFGPGTRLTVL.

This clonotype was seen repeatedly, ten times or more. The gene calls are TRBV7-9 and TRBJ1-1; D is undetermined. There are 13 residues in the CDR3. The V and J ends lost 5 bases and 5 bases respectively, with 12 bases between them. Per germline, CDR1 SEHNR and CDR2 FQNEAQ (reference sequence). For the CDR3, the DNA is TGTGCCAGCAGCCCTGCGGTTAGGACTGAAGCTTTCTTT. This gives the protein CASSPAVRTEAFF.

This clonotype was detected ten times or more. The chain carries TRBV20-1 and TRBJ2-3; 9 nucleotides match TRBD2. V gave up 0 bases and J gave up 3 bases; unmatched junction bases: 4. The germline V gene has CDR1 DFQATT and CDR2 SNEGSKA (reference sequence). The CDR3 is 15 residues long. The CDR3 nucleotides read TGCAGTGCTAGAGATAGCGGGAGTGGAACAGATACGCAGTATTTT. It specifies CSARDSGSGTDTQYF.

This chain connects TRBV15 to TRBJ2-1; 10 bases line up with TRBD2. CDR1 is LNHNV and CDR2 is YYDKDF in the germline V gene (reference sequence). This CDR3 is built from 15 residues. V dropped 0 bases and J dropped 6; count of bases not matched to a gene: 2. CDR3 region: CATSRDLAGGNEQFF. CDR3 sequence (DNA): TGTGCCACCAGCAGAGATTTAGCGGGAGGCAATGAGCAGTTCTTC.

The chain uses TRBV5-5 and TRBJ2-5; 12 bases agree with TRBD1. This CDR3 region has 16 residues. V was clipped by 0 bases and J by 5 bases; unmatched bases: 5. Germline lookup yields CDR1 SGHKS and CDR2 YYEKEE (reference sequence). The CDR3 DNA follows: TGTGCCAGCAGCTTGGACCTGGGACAGGGGGCGGAGACCCAGTACTTC. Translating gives CASSLDLGQGAETQYF.

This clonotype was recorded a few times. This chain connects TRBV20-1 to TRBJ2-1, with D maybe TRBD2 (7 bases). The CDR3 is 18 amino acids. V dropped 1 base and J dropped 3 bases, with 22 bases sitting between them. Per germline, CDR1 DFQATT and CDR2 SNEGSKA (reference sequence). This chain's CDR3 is CSARVRLAEGGFYNEQFF. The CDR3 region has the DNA TGCAGTGCTAGAGTAAGGCTAGCGGAGGGGGGCTTCTACAATGAGCAGTTCTTC.

CDR3 loop: CASGSGPRGTDTQYF. The CDR3 DNA reads as TGTGCCAGCGGAAGCGGGCCTCGTGGCACAGATACGCAGTATTTT. The V gene is TRBV7-3, the J gene TRBJ2-3; D perhaps matches TRBD2 (6 bases). Trimming took 8 bases from V and 1 from J, leaving 16 bases between them. CDR1 SGHTA and CDR2 FQGTGA come from the germline V gene. The CDR3 consists of 15 residues.

CDR3 sequence (DNA): TGTGCCTGGAGTTCCTACAGGGAGCAGTTCTTC. It codes for CAWSSYREQFF. The V gene is TRBV30, the J gene TRBJ2-1, with a possible D match to TRBD1 (5 bases). The CDR3 has 11 residues. V lost 2 bases and J lost 10, with 9 bases in between. Germline CDR1 and CDR2: GTSNPN and SVGIG (reference sequence).

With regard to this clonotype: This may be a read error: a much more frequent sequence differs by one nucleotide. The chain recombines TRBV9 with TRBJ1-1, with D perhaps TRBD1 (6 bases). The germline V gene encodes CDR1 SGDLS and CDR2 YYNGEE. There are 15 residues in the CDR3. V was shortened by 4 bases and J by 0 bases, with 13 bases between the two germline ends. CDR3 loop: CASSLGQYMNTEAFF. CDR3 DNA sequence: TGTGCCAGCAGCTTAGGACAGTACATGAACACTGAAGCTTTCTTT.

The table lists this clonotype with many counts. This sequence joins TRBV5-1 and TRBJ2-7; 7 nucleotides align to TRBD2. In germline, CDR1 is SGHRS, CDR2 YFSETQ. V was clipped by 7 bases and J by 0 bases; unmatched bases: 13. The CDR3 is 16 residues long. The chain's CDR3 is CASGSLGEGNSYEQYF. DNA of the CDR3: TGCGCCAGCGGTTCCTTAGGGGAGGGGAACTCCTACGAGCAGTACTTC.

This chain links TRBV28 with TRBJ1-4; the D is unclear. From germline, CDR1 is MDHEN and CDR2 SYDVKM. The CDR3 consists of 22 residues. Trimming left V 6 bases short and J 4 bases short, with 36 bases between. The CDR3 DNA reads TGTGCCAGCAGCCCGGCTGCGAGAGACGGACTCAACCACGGTTACTATAATGAAAAACTGTTTTTT. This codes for CASSPAARDGLNHGYYNEKLFF. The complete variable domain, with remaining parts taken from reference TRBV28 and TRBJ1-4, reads DVKVTQSSRYLVKRTGEKVFLECVQDMDHENMFWYRQDPGLGLRLIYFSYDVKMKEKGDIPEGYSVSREKKERFSLILESASTNQTSMYLCASSPAARDGLNHGYYNEKLFFGSGTQLSVL.

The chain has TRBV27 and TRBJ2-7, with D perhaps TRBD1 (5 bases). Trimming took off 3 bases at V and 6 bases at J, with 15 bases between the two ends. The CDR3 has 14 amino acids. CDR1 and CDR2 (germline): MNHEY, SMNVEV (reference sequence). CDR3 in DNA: TGTGCCAGCAGTTTGGAATTGAGTCAGGGCGAGCAGTACTTC. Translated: CASSLELSQGEQYF.

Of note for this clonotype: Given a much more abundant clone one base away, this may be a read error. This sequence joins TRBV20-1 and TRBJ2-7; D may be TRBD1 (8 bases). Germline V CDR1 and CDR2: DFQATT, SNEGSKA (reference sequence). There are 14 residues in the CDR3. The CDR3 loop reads CSARNTDRDYEQCF. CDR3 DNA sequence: TGCAGTGCCAGAAACACGGACAGGGACTACGAGCAGTGCTTC.

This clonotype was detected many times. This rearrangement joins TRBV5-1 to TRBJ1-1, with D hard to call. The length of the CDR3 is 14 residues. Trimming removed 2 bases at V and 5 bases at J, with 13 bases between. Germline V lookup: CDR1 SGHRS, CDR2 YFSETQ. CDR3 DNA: TGCGCCAGCAGCTTCGGACCCTCGGGAACTGAAGCTTTCTTT. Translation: CASSFGPSGTEAFF.

The CDR3 sequence: CSVVGGRDDTQYF. The CDR3 coding sequence is TGCAGCGTTGTAGGCGGGAGAGATGATACGCAGTATTTT. The rearrangement links TRBV29-1 to TRBJ2-3; TRBD2 matches at 7 bases. The V and J ends lost 4 bases and 6 bases, in that order; junction bases with no gene match: 7. Germline V CDR1 and CDR2: SQVTM, ANQGSEA. The CDR3 is made up of 13 amino acids.

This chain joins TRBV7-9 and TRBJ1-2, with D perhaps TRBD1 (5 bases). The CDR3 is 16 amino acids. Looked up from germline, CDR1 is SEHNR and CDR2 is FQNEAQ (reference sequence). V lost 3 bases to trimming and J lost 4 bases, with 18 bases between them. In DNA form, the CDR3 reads TGTGCCAGCAGCTTGACCAACAGGAACCTACTCTATGGCTACACCTTC. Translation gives CASSLTNRNLLYGYTF.

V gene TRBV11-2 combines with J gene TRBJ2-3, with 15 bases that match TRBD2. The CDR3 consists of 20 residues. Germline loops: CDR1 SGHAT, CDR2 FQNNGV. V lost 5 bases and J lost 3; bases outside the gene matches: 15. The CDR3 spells CASSIHTGTSGRTVTDTQYF. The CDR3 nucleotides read TGTGCCAGCAGCATTCACACCGGGACTAGCGGGAGGACGGTAACAGATACGCAGTATTTT.

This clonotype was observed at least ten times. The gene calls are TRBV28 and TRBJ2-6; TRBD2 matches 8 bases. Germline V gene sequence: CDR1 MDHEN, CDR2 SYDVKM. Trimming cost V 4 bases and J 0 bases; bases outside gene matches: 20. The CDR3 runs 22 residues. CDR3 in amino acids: CASSSSQSGGGSYSSGANVLTF. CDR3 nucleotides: TGTGCCAGCAGTTCCTCACAATCCGGGGGGGGGTCGTATAGCTCTGGGGCCAACGTCCTGACTTTC.

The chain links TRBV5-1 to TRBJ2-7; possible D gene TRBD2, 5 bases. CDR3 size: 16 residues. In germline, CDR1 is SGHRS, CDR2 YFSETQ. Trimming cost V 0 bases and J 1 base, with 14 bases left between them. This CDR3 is CASSLGTPTGSYEQYF. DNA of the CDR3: TGCGCCAGCAGCTTGGGGACTCCGACGGGGTCCTACGAGCAGTACTTC.